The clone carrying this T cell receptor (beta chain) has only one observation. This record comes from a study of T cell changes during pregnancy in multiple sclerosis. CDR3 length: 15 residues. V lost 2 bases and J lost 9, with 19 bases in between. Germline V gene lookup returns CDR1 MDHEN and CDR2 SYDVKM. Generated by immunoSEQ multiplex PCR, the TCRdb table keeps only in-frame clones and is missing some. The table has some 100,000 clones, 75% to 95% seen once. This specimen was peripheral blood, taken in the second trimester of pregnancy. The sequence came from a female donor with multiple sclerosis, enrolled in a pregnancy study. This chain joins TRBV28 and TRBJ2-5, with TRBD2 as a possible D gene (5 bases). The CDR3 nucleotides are TGTGCCAGCAGTTTAAGGTGGCAGCAAAGAGGGTCCCAGTACTTC. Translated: CASSLRWQQRGSQYF. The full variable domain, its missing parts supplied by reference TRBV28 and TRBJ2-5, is DVKVTQSSRYLVKRTGEKVFLECVQDMDHENMFWYRQDPGLGLRLIYFSYDVKMKEKGDIPEGYSVSREKKERFSLILESASTNQTSMYLCASSLRWQQRGSQYFGPGTRLLVL.